These 27 T cell receptor beta chains share one sample of origin, sequenced in a study of spatial heterogeneity in lung cancer. TCRdb called the 5' RACE reads again in MiXCR, with one record for every CDR3 protein. Of some 100,000 distinct CDR3 sequences in the sample, approximately 12% are singletons; the top ten hold more than 40%. Stated time point: sample taken at primary tumor resection. Sequencing of whole RNA from tumor, nontumor lung or frozen PBMC involved no sorting. Sample: PBMCs, taken at surgery. The receptor set was obtained from a male donor with early-stage non-small cell lung cancer.

There are many counts of this clonotype. The J gene is TRBJ1-5, the V gene TRBV11-2; D gene unclear. The V gene lost 1 base and the J gene lost 7 bases, with 8 bases spanning the gap. This CDR3 has 13 residues. Germline CDR1 and CDR2: SGHAT and FQNNGV. The CDR3 sequence: CASSLGPIQPQHF. The CDR3 bases are TGTGCCAGCAGCTTAGGCCCCATACAGCCCCAGCATTTT.

The chain has TRBV20-1 and TRBJ2-5; weak D call: TRBD2 (6 bases). Germline CDR1 reads DFQATT; CDR2 reads SNEGSKA (reference sequence). CDR3 length equals 15 residues. V was trimmed by 6 bases and J by 3 bases, leaving 20 bases between them. CDR3 amino acids: CSALYHGRGEETQYF. In nucleotides, the CDR3 is TGCAGTGCCCTATATCACGGGAGAGGGGAAGAGACCCAGTACTTC.

This clonotype was counted a few times. The genes are TRBV7-9 and TRBJ1-3, with D uncertain. Looked up from germline, CDR1 is SEHNR and CDR2 is FQNEAQ (reference sequence). The CDR3 consists of 14 residues. V shed 10 bases and J shed 0 bases, with 13 bases lying between them. As DNA, the CDR3 is TGTGCCATCCCGGACCGTAGCTCTGGAAACACCATATATTTT. Encoded protein: CAIPDRSSGNTIYF.

This clonotype was seen at least ten times. The chain uses TRBV29-1 and TRBJ2-7, with TRBD1 identical over 9 bases. Trimming removed 2 bases from V and 4 bases from J; junction bases left unmatched: 6. The germline gives CDR1 SQVTM, CDR2 ANQGSEA. The CDR3 covers 14 residues. CDR3 bases: TGCAGCGTTGAAAAGGGACAGGGTCAGTACGAGCAGTACTTC. Its protein product is CSVEKGQGQYEQYF.

The gene calls are TRBV20-1 and TRBJ2-3; a weak D match, TRBD2 (5 bases). The CDR3 covers 15 residues. V lost 1 base and J 5 bases, leaving 16 bases between the germline ends. Germline loops: CDR1 DFQATT, CDR2 SNEGSKA (reference sequence). The CDR3 DNA is TGCAGTGCTAGAGTTGCGGGCAAACTTGAAGATACGCAGTATTTT. It encodes CSARVAGKLEDTQYF.

V gene TRBV6-2 or TRBV6-3 combines with J gene TRBJ1-5, with 7 bases that match TRBD1. The CDR3 has 16 amino acids. Germline trimming cut 6 bases from V and 2 bases from J; bases unmatched to any gene: 10. CDR1 MNHEY and CDR2 SVGEGT come from the germline V gene. CDR3 coding DNA: TGTGCCAGCAGCACGCGAGGGACAGATGGCAATCAGCCCCAGCATTTT. Translation gives CASSTRGTDGNQPQHF.

This clonotype was observed many times. The junction does not match germline at one end; this may be a read error. The chain couples TRBV7-7 to TRBJ2-1; the match to TRBD2 covers 12 bases. The CDR3 has 16 amino acids. Germline V gives CDR1 SSHAT, CDR2 FNYEAQ (reference sequence). The CDR3, as DNA: TGTGCTAGCAGCTTGGGAGCTAGCGGGGGGGCCGGAGAGCAGTTCTTC. Protein: CASSLGASGGAGEQFF.

V usage is TRBV7-3 and J usage is TRBJ2-7, with TRBD2 as a possible D gene (6 bases). CDR1 and CDR2 (germline): SGHTA, FQGTGA. V was trimmed by 2 bases and J by 2 bases, leaving 13 bases between them. CDR3 length equals 15 residues. DNA of the CDR3: TGTGCCAGCAGCTTAGCCGGCGGGACTCCCTACGAGCAGTACTTC. This gives the protein CASSLAGGTPYEQYF.

This chain connects TRBV14 to TRBJ1-3; no reliable D call. The V gene's germline CDR1 is SGHDN and CDR2 FVKESK. This CDR3 region has 17 residues. Trimming shortened V by 0 bases and J by 5 bases, and 17 bases separated the two germline ends. The DNA of the CDR3 is TGTGCCAGCAGCCAAGAAAGGGATACGGTTAAGCGAAACACCATATATTTT. Translated: CASSQERDTVKRNTIYF.

In nucleotides, the CDR3 is TGTGCCAGCAGCCAAGCCGACGGGGCATTAATGAACACTGAAGCTTTCTTT. Its protein is CASSQADGALMNTEAFF. This chain links TRBV14 with TRBJ1-1, with D possibly matching TRBD1 (5 bases). From germline, CDR1 is SGHDN and CDR2 FVKESK. V shed 1 base and J shed 0 bases, with 15 bases lying between them. The CDR3 contains 17 residues.

The chain carries TRBV5-1 and TRBJ2-1; TRBD1 agrees at 8 bases. The CDR3 covers 14 residues. The V gene end was trimmed by 4 bases and the J gene end by 7 bases; junction bases not matched to a gene: 7. Germline V CDR1 and CDR2: SGHRS, YFSETQ. Here the CDR3 DNA reads TGCGCCAGCAGCGAACGGACAGGGACGAATGAGCAGTTCTTC. Encoded protein: CASSERTGTNEQFF.

The genes are TRBV7-9 and TRBJ1-2; D is unclear. The V end lost 3 bases, the J end lost 4 bases, and 9 bases lay between the germline ends. The CDR3 consists of 13 residues. Germline values: CDR1 SEHNR, CDR2 FQNEAQ (reference sequence). The CDR3 protein is CASSFVQFYGYTF. CDR3 nucleotides: TGTGCCAGCAGCTTTGTACAGTTCTATGGCTACACCTTC.

This sequence joins TRBV9 and TRBJ2-5; no firm D call. The germline gives CDR1 SGDLS, CDR2 YYNGEE. The CDR3 is 14 residues long. Trimming shortened V by 0 bases and J by 3 bases, and 9 bases separated the two germline ends. In nucleotides, the CDR3 is TGTGCCAGCAGCGTAGGCCCAGAGAAAGAGACCCAGTACTTC. Translated, it gives CASSVGPEKETQYF.

This chain connects TRBV28 to TRBJ1-2, with TRBD1 as a possible D gene (6 bases). The CDR3 covers 12 residues. V shed 10 bases and J shed 4 bases, with 13 bases lying between them. Germline values: CDR1 MDHEN, CDR2 SYDVKM. CDR3 protein: CATLQGIYGYTF. CDR3 in DNA: TGTGCCACCTTACAGGGTATCTATGGCTACACCTTC.

The gene calls are TRBV9 and TRBJ2-7; D is unresolved. CDR3 length: 14 residues. Deletions cut 0 bases from V and 3 bases from J, with 10 bases between. Germline loops: CDR1 SGDLS, CDR2 YYNGEE. The CDR3 nucleotides are TGTGCCAGCAGCGTAGATGGGCAGAACTACGAGCAGTACTTC. It is translated as CASSVDGQNYEQYF.

This clonotype appeared a few times. The chain is built from TRBV2 and TRBJ1-1; D gene ambiguous. With 4 bases removed from V and 5 bases from J, the gap between germline ends came to 11 bases. CDR3 size: 13 residues. The germline V gene encodes CDR1 SNHLY and CDR2 FYNNEI. DNA for the CDR3: TGTGCCAGCAGTGGGCCAGGACGGACTGAAGCTTTCTTT. Amino acid sequence: CASSGPGRTEAFF.

V is TRBV30 and J is TRBJ2-7, with a weak D call TRBD1 (6 bases). V was trimmed by 2 bases and J by 7 bases, leaving 24 bases between them. Germline-derived CDR1 and CDR2 are GTSNPN and SVGIG (reference sequence). The CDR3 has 16 residues. The CDR3 protein is CAWSTYFRTVRPEQYF. The DNA for the CDR3 is TGTGCCTGGAGTACTTATTTCCGGACAGTGCGCCCGGAGCAGTACTTC.

The sample holds a few counts of this clonotype. J is TRBJ2-7 and V is TRBV7-2, with TRBD2 identical over 14 bases. There are 17 residues in the CDR3. CDR1 and CDR2 (germline): SGHTA, FQGNSA. V lost 7 bases, J lost 7 bases, and 15 bases stayed unmatched. This CDR3 reads CASNWGTSGGPLDEQYF. The CDR3 DNA reads TGTGCCAGCAACTGGGGGACTAGCGGGGGCCCCCTAGATGAGCAGTACTTC. Combining the CDR3 with reference TRBV7-2 and TRBJ2-7 gives the whole variable domain GAGVSQSPSNKVTEKGKDVELRCDPISGHTALYWYRQSLGQGLEFLIYFQGNSAPDKSGLPSDRFSAERTGGSVSTLTIQRTQQEDSAVYLCASNWGTSGGPLDEQYFGPGTRLTVT.

The chain combines TRBV19 with TRBJ2-7; D not certain. The germline gives CDR1 LNHDA, CDR2 SQIVND (reference sequence). The length of the CDR3 is 13 residues. The V gene lost 6 bases and the J gene lost 3 bases, with 12 bases spanning the gap. The CDR3 sequence is CASSPGPHYEQYF. The CDR3 DNA is TGTGCCAGTAGCCCCGGGCCTCACTACGAGCAGTACTTC. Looking up the rest from reference TRBV19 and TRBJ2-7 gives the full variable domain: DGGITQSPKYLFRKEGQNVTLSCEQNLNHDAMYWYRQDPGQGLRLIYYSQIVNDFQKGDIAEGYSVSREKKESFPLTVTSAQKNPTAFYLCASSPGPHYEQYFGPGTRLTVT.

This clonotype was seen a handful of times. The gene calls are TRBV12-3 or TRBV12-4 and TRBJ2-3; D may be TRBD1 (5 bases). The CDR3 is made up of 15 amino acids. V lost 3 bases and J 2 bases, leaving 12 bases between the germline ends. The CDR3 here is CASSFWGRYTDTQYF. For the CDR3, the DNA is TGTGCCAGCAGTTTTTGGGGCAGATACACAGATACGCAGTATTTT.

This clonotype was counted between two and nine times. This sequence joins TRBV10-3 and TRBJ1-5; no definite D call. V was pared by 11 bases and J by 6 bases, with 17 bases between. CDR3 length: 13 residues. Germline V gives CDR1 ENHRY, CDR2 SYGVKD. The CDR3 sequence: CAAALEAGQPQHF. The CDR3 DNA is TGTGCCGCCGCACTTGAGGCGGGTCAGCCCCAGCATTTT.

The CDR3 DNA sequence: TGTGCCAGCAGAGGGACAGGGATTATGACTGAAGCTTTCTTT. Residues: CASRGTGIMTEAFF. The gene calls are TRBV3-1 and TRBJ1-1; 9 positions agree with TRBD1. This CDR3 region has 14 residues. Unmatched junction bases numbered 7, after V lost 6 bases and J lost 5 bases. CDR1 and CDR2 (germline): LGHDT, YNNKEL (reference sequence).

In this sample, this clonotype turned up many times. This rearrangement joins TRBV12-3 or TRBV12-4 to TRBJ1-4; D uncertain. The V and J ends lost 4 bases and 2 bases respectively, with 8 bases between them. This CDR3 is built from 14 residues. CDR3 in DNA: TGTGCCAGCAGTTCCCATGGCACTAATGAAAAACTGTTTTTT. Translated: CASSSHGTNEKLFF.

CDR3 sequence (DNA): TGTGCCACCCAGGGAGGCTCCCGGTCGACACCCCTCCACTTT. This sequence encodes CATQGGSRSTPLHF. V is TRBV6-2 or TRBV6-3 and J is TRBJ1-6; the D gene is possibly TRBD1 (5 bases). V was shortened by 10 bases and J by 11 bases, with 21 bases between the two germline ends. This CDR3 region has 14 residues. The germline V gene has CDR1 MNHEY and CDR2 SVGEGT.

The chain links TRBV7-2 to TRBJ1-2, with 11 nucleotides matching TRBD1. The CDR3 is 15 residues long. The germline gives CDR1 SGHTA, CDR2 FQGNSA. V trimming: 5 bases; J trimming: 8 bases; junction bases outside the gene matches: 10. This chain's CDR3 is CASSLGQGAILGYTF. The CDR3 DNA follows: TGTGCCAGCAGCCTTGGACAGGGGGCAATCTTGGGCTACACCTTC.

CDR3 amino acids: CASSYSYSADTQYF. CDR3 coding DNA: TGTGCCAGCAGTTACTCGTACAGCGCAGATACGCAGTATTTT. The genes are TRBV6-5 and TRBJ2-3; D is undetermined. Trimming cost V 0 bases and J 4 bases, with 8 bases left between them. CDR3 length equals 14 residues. From germline, CDR1 is MNHEY and CDR2 SVGAGI.

In its sample, this clonotype was seen many times. The genes are TRBV12-3 or TRBV12-4 and TRBJ2-3; D is ambiguous. CDR3 size: 14 residues. The germline V and J ends were trimmed by 5 bases and 4 bases, with 13 bases remaining between them. The CDR3 region is CASSPLSVPDTQYF. For the CDR3, the DNA is TGTGCCAGCAGTCCGCTTTCCGTTCCAGATACGCAGTATTTT.